The rows below give T cell receptor beta chains drawn from one sample of a study of T cell responses to AZD1222 COVID-19 vaccine. Assay: immunoSEQ multiplex PCR; the TCRdb copy retains only in-frame clones and omits some. Of over 65,000 clones in the sample, 85% to 90% were seen once. Sequencing was performed on peripheral blood, taken 28 days after the second AZD1222 dose. All receptors derive from an adult who received the AZD1222 COVID-19 vaccine. Each CDR3 is given with its conserved first and last residue. A D gene is named only where the DNA matches it firmly. Not every row has a clone size; where given, it reads once, few, many or a size class.

CDR3: CASSSYSGTNYNEQFF
DNA: TGTGCCAGCAGCTCATATTCCGGGACCAATTACAATGAGCAGTTCTTC
V: TRBV7-2
size: -
J: TRBJ2-1
D: -

CDR3: CASSQDPSGELFF
DNA: TGCGCCAGCAGCCAAGACCCATCCGGGGAGCTGTTTTTT
V: TRBV4-1
size: -
J: TRBJ2-2
D: -

CDR3: CASSPQEGNTGELFF
DNA: TGTGCCAGCTCACCGCAGGAGGGAAACACCGGGGAGCTGTTTTTT
V: TRBV18
size: -
J: TRBJ2-2
D: -

CDR3: CASSLAWLAGDTGELFF
DNA: TGTGCCAGCAGCTTAGCTTGGCTAGCGGGAGACACCGGGGAGCTGTTTTTT
V: TRBV11-2
size: -
J: TRBJ2-2
D: TRBD2

CDR3: CASSFIAVSTDTQYF
DNA: TGTGCCAGCAGCTTTATAGCAGTTAGCACAGATACGCAGTATTTT
V: TRBV7-9
size: -
J: TRBJ2-3
D: -

CDR3: CASSLLGLGQGNTEAFF
DNA: TGTGCCAGCAGTCTGTTGGGCCTCGGACAGGGGAACACTGAAGCTTTCTTT
V: TRBV27
size: -
J: TRBJ1-1
D: TRBD1

CDR3: CASSQWVGTSGSADTQYF
DNA: TGTGCCAGCAGTCAATGGGTTGGGACTAGCGGGAGCGCAGATACGCAGTATTTT
V: TRBV27
size: -
J: TRBJ2-3
D: TRBD2

CDR3: CASSLSGLNTDTQYF
DNA: TGTGCCAGCAGCTTGTCGGGACTAAACACAGATACGCAGTATTTT
V: TRBV7-6
size: once
J: TRBJ2-3
D: TRBD2

CDR3: CASSAVDRGSSTEAFF
DNA: TGTGCCAGCAGTGCGGTTGACAGGGGGAGTAGCACTGAAGCTTTCTTT
V: TRBV6-6
size: -
J: TRBJ1-1
D: TRBD1

CDR3: CASSQETSAYNEQFF
DNA: TGTGCCAGCAGCCAAGAAACTAGCGCCTACAATGAGCAGTTCTTC
V: TRBV4-2
size: many
J: TRBJ2-1
D: TRBD2

CDR3: CASSALAGGKETQYF
DNA: TGTGCCAGCAGCGCGTTAGCGGGAGGTAAAGAGACCCAGTACTTC
V: TRBV3-1/TRBV3-2
size: -
J: TRBJ2-5
D: TRBD2

CDR3: CASSFGRSYEQYF
DNA: TGCGCCAGCAGCTTCGGGCGCTCCTACGAGCAGTACTTC
V: TRBV5-1
size: -
J: TRBJ2-7
D: -

CDR3: CASSTGTGDEGNYGYTF
DNA: TGTGCCAGTAGTACCGGGACAGGGGACGAGGGCAACTATGGCTACACCTTC
V: TRBV19
size: -
J: TRBJ1-2
D: TRBD1

CDR3: CATMDPGLYEQYF
DNA: TGCGCCACCATGGACCCCGGCTTGTACGAGCAGTACTTC
V: TRBV10-2
size: -
J: TRBJ2-7
D: -

CDR3: CASSLVREGDTQYF
DNA: TGTGCCAGCAGCTTAGTCCGGGAGGGGGATACGCAGTATTTT
V: TRBV7-9
size: -
J: TRBJ2-3
D: TRBD2

CDR3: CASSLSAGDYEQYF
DNA: TGTGCCAGCAGCTTATCGGCGGGAGACTACGAGCAGTACTTC
V: TRBV11-2
size: -
J: TRBJ2-7
D: TRBD2

CDR3: CASSLRPGATSSYEQYF
DNA: TGTGCCAGCAGCCTCAGGCCAGGGGCTACAAGCTCCTACGAGCAGTACTTC
V: TRBV13
size: -
J: TRBJ2-7
D: -

CDR3: CSVNSDRAGNTIYF
DNA: TGCAGCGTCAATAGCGACAGGGCGGGAAACACCATATATTTT
V: TRBV29-1
size: -
J: TRBJ1-3
D: TRBD1

CDR3: CASRYRGLDTQYF
DNA: TGTGCCAGCAGGTACAGGGGTCTCGATACGCAGTATTTT
V: TRBV6-5
size: -
J: TRBJ2-3
D: TRBD1

CDR3: CASNLDRGAEKLFF
DNA: TGTGCCAGCAACCTGGACAGGGGAGCCGAAAAACTGTTTTTT
V: TRBV2
size: -
J: TRBJ1-4
D: TRBD1

CDR3: CASSLAGKTEAFF
DNA: TGTGCCAGCAGCTTAGCAGGGAAGACTGAAGCTTTCTTT
V: TRBV11-2
size: -
J: TRBJ1-1
D: -

CDR3: CSGGTDYYGYTF
DNA: TGCAGCGGAGGGACGGACTACTATGGCTACACCTTC
V: TRBV29-1
size: few
J: TRBJ1-2
D: -

CDR3: CASTPDRASGNTIYF
DNA: TGTGCCAGCACCCCCGACAGGGCTTCTGGAAACACCATATATTTT
V: TRBV5-4
size: -
J: TRBJ1-3
D: TRBD1